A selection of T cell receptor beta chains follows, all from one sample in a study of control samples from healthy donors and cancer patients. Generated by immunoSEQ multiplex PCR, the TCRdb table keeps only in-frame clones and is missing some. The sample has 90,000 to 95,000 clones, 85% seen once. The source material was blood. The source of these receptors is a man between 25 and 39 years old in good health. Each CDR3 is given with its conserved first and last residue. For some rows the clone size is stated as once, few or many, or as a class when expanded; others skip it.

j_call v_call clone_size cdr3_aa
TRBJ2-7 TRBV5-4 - CASSLAQGSYEQYF
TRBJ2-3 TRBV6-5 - CASSYGAGLSTDTQYF
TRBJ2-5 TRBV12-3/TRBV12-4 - CASRGTSWQTQYF
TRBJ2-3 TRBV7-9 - CASSLGGGVTDTQYF
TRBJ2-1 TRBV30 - CAWKRGSYNEQFF
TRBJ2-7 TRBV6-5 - CASSFRDSYSYEQYF
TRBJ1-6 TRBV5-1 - CASSLTPSSYNSPLHF
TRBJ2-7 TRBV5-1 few CASSINYGTYEQYF
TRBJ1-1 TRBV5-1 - CASSLQPRNTEAFF
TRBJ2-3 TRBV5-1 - CASSLGLAGTRSTDTQYF